This TCR beta chain appears in the sequencing data of a study of Ad26.COV2.S vaccination and SARS-CoV-2 variants. Produced via immunoSEQ multiplex PCR; TCRdb's table is partial and in-frame only. The table records 180,000 or so clones, around 90% of them present only once. This clone appeared once. The CDR3 extends over 16 amino acids. Sample: peripheral blood, taken after recovery from COVID-19. The V call is TRBV21-1, the J call TRBJ2-1; the table's D call TRBD1 went unverified against the DNA. TRBV21-1 is marked as a pseudogene. The TCR was taken from a human donor who had recovered from COVID-19. CDR3 loop: CASSLQETGNYNEQFF. The CDR3 region has the DNA TGTGCCAGCAGCCTTCAGGAGACAGGGAACTACAATGAGCAGTTCTTC.